These T cell receptor beta chains were read from a single sample in a study of response to subunit inactivated influenza vaccine. Each CDR3 protein is one row after TCRdb ran MiXCR on the RT-PCR reads. The sample shows a few hundred thousand distinct CDR3 sequences, 20% to 25% of them seen only once. The starting material was PBMCs from blood, obtained about 20 months after vaccination. Receptors originate from a man between 50 and 69 years old who received an inactivated influenza vaccine. Each CDR3 is given with its conserved first and last residue. The D gene is left open where the match is weak. A clone size is listed for some rows: how often the clone was seen (once, few, many), or a class if it is expanded.

D,size,V,J,DNA,CDR3
TRBD1,.,TRBV19,TRBJ1-1,TGTGCCAGTAGCCCCGACAGGGGGGCTGAAGCTTTCTTT,CASSPDRGAEAFF
TRBD2,.,TRBV12-3/TRBV12-4,TRBJ2-1,TGTGCCAGCAGTTTAACTGGGGGAGGGCCCAACTACAATGAGCAGTTCTTC,CASSLTGGGPNYNEQFF
.,many,TRBV19,TRBJ1-5,TGTGCCAGTGGTGGGGGCTCAAGGAATCAGCCCCAGCATTTT,CASGGGSRNQPQHF
.,few,TRBV12-3/TRBV12-4,TRBJ1-4,TGTGCCAGCAGTTTAGCGATTGGAAAACTGTTTTTT,CASSLAIGKLFF
.,few,TRBV20-1,TRBJ1-2,TGCAGTGCTAGAGATTTGGCGCTCGGGACCTATGGCTACACCTTC,CSARDLALGTYGYTF
.,.,TRBV4-2,TRBJ2-2,TGTGCCAGCACCCGGCGTAGCTCCGGGGAGCTGTTTTTT,CASTRRSSGELFF
TRBD1,few,TRBV5-1,TRBJ1-1,TGCGCCAGCGCAAGACAGGGGGCCGGTACTGAAGCTTTCTTT,CASARQGAGTEAFF
TRBD2,.,TRBV7-2,TRBJ2-1,TGTGCCAGCAGCTTAGTCAGTTTACTAGCGGGGAGACACTTC,CASSLVSLLAGRHF
.,few,TRBV20-1,TRBJ1-2,TGCAGTGCTAGAGGTATATTGGGACTGGCGTCGGGCTACACCTTC,CSARGILGLASGYTF
.,.,TRBV12-3/TRBV12-4,TRBJ1-4,TGTGCCAGCAGTTCTCAATTGGGACTGTTTTTT,CASSSQLGLFF
.,.,TRBV20-1,TRBJ2-1,TGCAGTGCTTGGGACTTCCGCTCCTACAATGAGCAGTTCTTC,CSAWDFRSYNEQFF
.,few,TRBV7-2,TRBJ1-2,TGTGCCAGCAGCCCTGCTAGTCGAGGGACTGGGGGCTACACCTTC,CASSPASRGTGGYTF
.,many,TRBV7-9,TRBJ1-1,TGTGCCAGCAGCCATCCCCGGTGGAGGATGAACACTGAAGCTTTCTTT,CASSHPRWRMNTEAFF
TRBD2,.,TRBV6-5,TRBJ2-1,TGTGCCAGCAGTTCCGGACTAGCGGGAAGCTACAATGAGCAGTTCTTC,CASSSGLAGSYNEQFF
.,many,TRBV7-2,TRBJ1-2,TGTGCCAGCAGCTTATCGGCGCCGAGCTACACCTTC,CASSLSAPSYTF
.,.,TRBV5-5,TRBJ2-7,TGTGCCACCCATCCTCCGGGACATACCTACGAGCAGTACTTC,CATHPPGHTYEQYF
.,once,TRBV4-2,TRBJ2-1,TGTGCCAGCAGCCCTGACCCGGTCTACAATGAGCAGTTCTTC,CASSPDPVYNEQFF
.,many,TRBV7-9,TRBJ1-5,TGTGCCAGCAGCTCTACAGGTTCCAATCAGCCCCAGCATTTT,CASSSTGSNQPQHF
.,.,TRBV12-3/TRBV12-4,TRBJ1-1,TGTGCCAGCAGCTCGGGCTTACAGGGAGATGAAGCTTTCTTT,CASSSGLQGDEAFF
TRBD1,.,TRBV12-3/TRBV12-4,TRBJ1-5,TGTGCCAGCACAGGGACAGGCCAGCCCCAGCAATTT,CASTGTGQPQQF
.,few,TRBV6-2/TRBV6-3,TRBJ2-1,TGTGCCAGCCATACACAGTCTCTCAATGAGCAGTTCTTC,CASHTQSLNEQFF
.,.,TRBV27,TRBJ2-2,TGTGCCAGCAGTTTACGGCTAGCCGGGGAGCTGTTTTTT,CASSLRLAGELFF
.,few,TRBV4-1,TRBJ1-2,TGCGCCAGCAGCCATCCCCCCGGGGCGACCGGCTACACCTTC,CASSHPPGATGYTF
TRBD2,.,TRBV9,TRBJ2-5,TGTGCCAGCAGCGTAGCTCCGGGACTAGCGGGGAGAGAGACCCAGTACTTC,CASSVAPGLAGRETQYF
.,.,TRBV12-3/TRBV12-4,TRBJ1-5,TGTGCCAGCAGTACGAGCCGGGGCTTCAATCAGCCCCAGCATTTT,CASSTSRGFNQPQHF
TRBD2,.,TRBV9,TRBJ2-3,TGTGCCAGCAGCGAGCCCCTAGCGGGAGGTCCCACAGATACGCAGTATTTT,CASSEPLAGGPTDTQYF
.,.,TRBV11-2,TRBJ2-3,TGTGCCAGCAGCTTCCTAAGACAACAGAACACAGATACGCAGTATTTT,CASSFLRQQNTDTQYF
TRBD1,.,TRBV9,TRBJ1-2,TGTGCCAGCAGCGCCGGACAGGGGGCGGGCTATGGCTACACCTTC,CASSAGQGAGYGYTF
.,.,TRBV5-1,TRBJ2-5,TGCGCCAGCAGCATAGGGACGGTCCAAGAGACCCAGTACTTC,CASSIGTVQETQYF